Listed here are 10 T cell receptor beta chains from one sample, sequenced in a study of T cells in Graves' hyperthyroidism and ophthalmopathy. Using RNA transcripts as the source, TCR beta CDR3 regions were amplified. The HTBI primer set served for first-round RT-PCR of the TCR CDR3. One entry per CDR3 protein, called by TCRdb with MiXCR from the multiplex PCR reads. The sample shows 600,000 to 900,000 distinct CDR3 sequences, about a sixth of them seen only once. The specimen was blood. The receptors were gathered from a man aged 18 to 35 with Graves' hyperthyroidism.

For this clonotype: One end of the junction varies from germline; a read error may be responsible. The chain links TRBV7-2 to TRBJ1-6; possible D gene TRBD1, 5 bases. CDR3 length: 16 residues. Germline V gene sequence: CDR1 SGHTA, CDR2 FQGNSA. For the CDR3, the DNA is TGTGCCAGCAGCTTAGCTCAGACAGTGTCTAATCCACCCCTCCACTTT. Its translation is CASSLAQTVSNPPLHF.

The chain recombines TRBV3-1 with TRBJ2-7, with 7 bases matching TRBD1. Germline V lookup: CDR1 LGHDT, CDR2 YNNKEL (reference sequence). There are 15 residues in the CDR3. J lost 7 bases, V lost 4 bases, and 13 bases had no gene match. The CDR3 DNA reads as TGTGCCAGCAGCCTCTTGGGACAGCGACTCGGAGAGCAGTACTTC. Translated: CASSLLGQRLGEQYF.

This clonotype was observed many times. This chain uses TRBV2 with TRBJ1-5, with TRBD1 identical over 10 bases. Germline V CDR1 and CDR2: SNHLY, FYNNEI. This CDR3 comprises 15 residues. Trimming removed 3 bases from V and 6 bases from J; junction bases left unmatched: 5. Here the CDR3 reads CASSEGTGAAQPQHF. CDR3 DNA: TGTGCCAGCAGTGAGGGGACAGGGGCGGCTCAGCCCCAGCATTTT.

The chain uses TRBV9 and TRBJ2-7; possible D gene TRBD1, 6 bases. This CDR3 is built from 15 residues. Germline V CDR1 and CDR2: SGDLS, YYNGEE. Trimming pared 3 bases from V and 0 bases from J, leaving 13 bases between. The CDR3 DNA reads as TGTGCCAGCAGCGCTGGGGACACCTCCTCCTACGAGCAGTACTTC. This gives the protein CASSAGDTSSYEQYF.

This chain connects TRBV4-1 to TRBJ1-5, with 7 positions matching TRBD1. V trimming: 2 bases; J trimming: 9 bases; junction bases outside the gene matches: 10. CDR1 is MGHRA, CDR2 YSYEKL, per germline. The CDR3 has 15 residues. The CDR3 nucleotides are TGCGCCAGCAGCCAATCGACAGGGTCCCTTTGGCCCCAGCATTTT. This sequence encodes CASSQSTGSLWPQHF.

This chain uses TRBV7-9 with TRBJ2-4, with a possible D match to TRBD2 (6 bases). The germline CDR1 and CDR2 sequences are SEHNR and FQNEAQ (reference sequence). V dropped 6 bases and J dropped 2 bases, with 14 bases sitting between them. This CDR3 has 15 amino acids. CDR3 DNA sequence: TGTGCCAGCAGGCGGGACTCCTTTCCCAAAAACATTCAGTACTTC. As protein: CASRRDSFPKNIQYF.

This clonotype was detected many times. This chain joins TRBV7-9 and TRBJ2-7; D is unresolved. In germline, CDR1 is SEHNR, CDR2 FQNEAQ (reference sequence). The CDR3 is made up of 8 amino acids. The CDR3 region has the DNA TGTGCGGTGGACGAGCAGTACTTC. Its translation: CAVDEQYF.

The chain combines TRBV28 with TRBJ2-3; D is ambiguous. Trimming took off 6 bases at V and 6 bases at J, with 10 bases between the two ends. In germline, CDR1 is MDHEN, CDR2 SYDVKM. This CDR3 is built from 12 residues. The CDR3 region has the DNA TGTGCCAGCAGCACAAGGTGGGATACGCAGTATTTT. Residues: CASSTRWDTQYF. The entire variable domain, with the rest obtained from reference TRBV28 and TRBJ2-3, is as follows: DVKVTQSSRYLVKRTGEKVFLECVQDMDHENMFWYRQDPGLGLRLIYFSYDVKMKEKGDIPEGYSVSREKKERFSLILESASTNQTSMYLCASSTRWDTQYFGPGTRLTVL.

The J gene is TRBJ1-5, the V gene TRBV5-8; D not certain. Germline CDR1 is SGHTS and CDR2 is YDEGEE. The CDR3 spans 13 residues. Trimming cost V 0 bases and J 11 bases, with 12 bases left between them. The CDR3 spells CASSLEGPAAQHF. The CDR3 DNA follows: TGTGCCAGCAGCTTGGAGGGCCCGGCGGCCCAGCATTTT. Using reference TRBV5-8 and TRBJ1-5 for the parts outside the CDR3, the full variable domain is EAGVTQSPTHLIKTRGQQATLRCSPISGHTSVYWYQQALGLGLQFLLWYDEGEERNRGNFPPRFSGRQFPNYSSELNVNALELEDSALYLCASSLEGPAAQHFGDGTRLSIL.

The chain links TRBV28 to TRBJ1-1; D gene uncertain. This CDR3 region has 15 residues. V was shortened by 7 bases and J by 1 base, with 16 bases between the two germline ends. From germline, CDR1 is MDHEN and CDR2 SYDVKM. In DNA form, the CDR3 reads TGTGCCAGCACCCCTTCTCTAGGCTGGAACACTGAAGCTTTCTTT. This sequence encodes CASTPSLGWNTEAFF.